The source of this T cell receptor beta chain is a study of cytomegalovirus exposure and HLA in healthy donors. About the research overall: One earlier analysis, a look at about 179 million T cells, found some 110 million unique TCR beta sequences.

A few counts support this clone. What it binds is not known. With 60 Vbeta and 13 Jbeta primers, the PCR was carried out. Per the study methods: Later, roughly 80 million unique TCR beta chains were counted in an analysis, and approximately 9.9 million of them were shared. Clones were sequenced by immunoSEQ multiplex PCR, and TCRdb holds only the in-frame ones, with some missing. The DNA gave D and trimming, while V, J and clone size come from that table. Among roughly 100,000 clones listed, just under 80% were seen once. Study results and caveats: A later examination showed that TCR association rates differed by HLA locus, with DRB1 most and HLA-C fewest. Exclusion as indistinguishable affected some V segments, including TRBV6-2 and TRBV6-3.

Germline V gene data show CDR1 as MNHEY and CDR2 as SVGAGI. This CDR3 spans 16 amino acids. The V and J ends lost 0 bases and 1 base, in that order; junction bases with no gene match: 4. This receptor was taken from a man aged 25-40 years in good health and CMV-seronegative. This sequence joins TRBV6-5 and TRBJ2-7; 9 bases match TRBD2. The sequenced sample consisted of PBMCs. Here the CDR3 DNA reads TGTGCCAGCAGTTACTCTCGTAGCGGGAGTTCCTACGAGCAGTACTTC. It is translated as CASSYSRSGSSYEQYF.